This T cell receptor beta chain emerged from a study of T cells in Graves' hyperthyroidism and ophthalmopathy. The length of the CDR3 is 15 residues. In germline, CDR1 is LNHDA, CDR2 SQIVND (reference sequence). V trimming: 3 bases; J trimming: 6 bases; junction bases outside the gene matches: 3. General study findings and limits: A model of 13 V-J features distinguished ophthalmopathy from stable hyperthyroidism.

The source material, RNA transcripts, was used to amplify TCR beta CDR3 regions. Initially, a first-round RT-PCR of the TCR CDR3 employed the HTBI primer set. TCRdb reanalysed the multiplex PCR reads using MiXCR and keeps one entry per CDR3 protein. The sample yields hundreds of thousands of distinct CDR3 sequences, approximately 18% seen once. This clonotype has only one observation. Its target is unknown. The sequenced sample consisted of blood. The TCR was taken from a woman aged 50 to 60 with Graves' hyperthyroidism that later progressed to Graves' ophthalmopathy. V usage is TRBV19 and J usage is TRBJ2-2, with 11 positions matching TRBD1. CDR3 coding DNA: TGTGCCAGTAGTATCGGACAGGGGGCATCCGGGGAGCTGTTTTTT. This gives the protein CASSIGQGASGELFF.